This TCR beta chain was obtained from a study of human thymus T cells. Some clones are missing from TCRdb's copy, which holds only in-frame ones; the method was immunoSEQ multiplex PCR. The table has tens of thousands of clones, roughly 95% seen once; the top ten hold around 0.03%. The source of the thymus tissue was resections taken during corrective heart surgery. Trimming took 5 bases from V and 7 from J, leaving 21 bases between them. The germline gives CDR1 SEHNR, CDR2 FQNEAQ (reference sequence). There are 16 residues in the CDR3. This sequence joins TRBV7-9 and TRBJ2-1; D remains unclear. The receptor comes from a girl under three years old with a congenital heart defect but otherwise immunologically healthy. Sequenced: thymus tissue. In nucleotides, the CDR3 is TGTGCCAGCAGCCGTGTATGTAGGTCCGGTTGGAATGAGCAGTTCTTC. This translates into CASSRVCRSGWNEQFF.